Below, 4 T cell receptor beta chains from the same sample are listed, as sequenced in a study of shared clonotypes between healthy human individuals. TCRdb keeps only in-frame clones here, not all; method: immunoSEQ multiplex PCR. The sample includes around 2,000,000 clones, just under 95% of them seen just once. In the naive CD8 group, cells lacked CD45RO and were positively selected for CCR7, so terminally differentiated effector memory CD45RA+ cells were left out. Sequencing used naive CD8+ T cells sorted from blood. The receptors originated from a man younger than 35 in good health.

J is TRBJ2-5 and V is TRBV11-2; no clear D. Germline V CDR1 and CDR2: SGHAT, FQNNGV. The CDR3 totals 15 residues. V lost 5 bases and J lost 1, with 14 bases in between. This CDR3 reads CASSVTRAVQETQYF. CDR3 in DNA: TGTGCCAGCAGCGTTACCCGGGCTGTCCAAGAGACCCAGTACTTC.

This clone was recorded only once. J is TRBJ2-3 and V is TRBV10-2; TRBD2 might be the D (5 bases). V was cut by 6 bases and J by 4 bases, with 29 bases left in between. Germline lookup yields CDR1 WSHSY and CDR2 SAAADI. This CDR3 comprises 19 residues. DNA of the CDR3: TGCGCCAGCAGGCCCCCGGGCGGTAGCGCCCCGCTCTTGGCAGATACGCAGTATTTT. Encoded protein: CASRPPGGSAPLLADTQYF.

The V call is TRBV2, the J call TRBJ2-1; TRBD1 aligns across 8 bases. In germline, CDR1 is SNHLY, CDR2 FYNNEI. The J segment lost 0 bases and the V segment lost 7 bases, leaving 8 bases of the junction unmatched. The CDR3 runs 16 residues. The CDR3 is CASTKDRASSYNEQFF. CDR3 DNA: TGTGCCAGCACCAAGGACAGGGCGAGCTCCTACAATGAGCAGTTCTTC. The full variable domain, completed using reference TRBV2 and TRBJ2-1, is EPEVTQTPSHQVTQMGQEVILRCVPISNHLYFYWYRQILGQKVEFLVSFYNNEISEKSEIFDDQFSVERPDGSNFTLKIRSTKLEDSAMYFCASTKDRASSYNEQFFGPGTRLTVL.

V and J are TRBV19 and TRBJ1-2, with D unclear. Germline assignment: CDR1 LNHDA and CDR2 SQIVND (reference sequence). V shed 6 bases and J shed 4 bases, with 9 bases lying between them. This CDR3 has 12 amino acids. CDR3 DNA sequence: TGTGCCAGTAGGGAAGATTTCTATGGCTACACCTTC. It specifies CASREDFYGYTF.